This T cell receptor beta chain was identified during a study of blood T cell repertoires in COVID-19. Whole-study context: There were acute and convalescent COVID-19 samples, and they came from the United States, Italy and Spain.

The germline gives CDR1 LGHDT, CDR2 YNNKEL (reference sequence). The length of the CDR3 is 16 residues. V was pared by 1 base and J by 4 bases, with 6 bases of the junction left unmatched. Per the authors' pipeline: Scientists estimated how many nucleated cells there were by amplifying reference gene primers. Sequencing used immunoSEQ multiplex PCR; TCRdb keeps in-frame clones, though not all of them. V, J and clone size are those of that table, while D and trimming were read from the DNA. The sample has over 60,000 clones, just under 80% seen once. The clonotype was recovered from a human donor in a cohort sampled during active COVID-19. This chain uses TRBV3-1 (or the pseudogene TRBV3-2) with TRBJ2-7, with 11 nucleotides matching TRBD2. The sequencing sample was made of peripheral blood. This chain's CDR3 is CASSQGIAGGPYEQYF. CDR3 nucleotides: TGTGCCAGCAGCCAAGGGATAGCGGGAGGGCCTTACGAGCAGTACTTC.